This T cell receptor (beta chain) derives from a study of T cell responses to AZD1222 COVID-19 vaccine. Study findings and constraints: Just a handful of people given AZD1222 tested seropositive at baseline. Once two AZD1222 doses were given, Spike-specific TCR breadth and depth went up. The repertoires were collected only after the peak T cell response. There were mostly white British donors and more females than males, and clonal diversity was possibly underestimated.

Details on this clone: What it recognizes is unknown.

Repertoires were generated with immunoSEQ multiplex PCR, while TCRdb's copy carries only in-frame clones and drops some. In the table there are about 87,000 clones, nearly 90% of which are singletons. The CDR3 length is 13 residues. V was clipped by 4 bases and J by 8 bases, with 11 bases between them. Germline V lookup: CDR1 SNHLY, CDR2 FYNNEI. The origin of this receptor is an adult in good health. This sequence joins TRBV2 and TRBJ1-4; D gene unclear. The specimen comprised peripheral blood, sampled on day 0 of AZD1222 vaccination. The CDR3 nucleotides are TGTGCCAGCAGTGTGGGATTGGACGAAAAACTGTTTTTT. Amino acids: CASSVGLDEKLFF.